A single sample is the source of the 24 T cell receptor beta chains below, sequenced in a study of T cell clonality in common variable immunodeficiency (dated by TCRdb to the mid-2010s). The method was the immunoSEQ multiplex PCR assay. Not all clones reach the TCRdb copy of this immuneACCESS table, which keeps in-frame sequences only. Checked studies attribute under half of the gap to unresolved V genes and leave the rest unexplained. This sample has about 66,000 clones in the table, none counted a single time. Of the sample, 1.5% to 2% is held by the ten largest clones. The sample taken for sequencing was peripheral blood mononuclear cells. These receptor sequences come from a person between 18 and 75 years old in good health.

Many counts were recorded for this clone. From the germline J gene comes the end of the CDR3, since the read stops 3 residues before it. The chain recombines TRBV4-1 with TRBJ2-7; 8 bases map to TRBD1. The CDR3 runs to 16 residues. V lost 1 base, J lost 3 bases, and 8 bases stayed unmatched. Germline V gene sequence: CDR1 MGHRA, CDR2 YSYEKL. The DNA read from the CDR3 is TGCGCCAGCAGCCAAGTAAGGTCAGGGGGCTTCTACGAG. Translating it yields CASSQVRSGGFYE. The whole CDR3 is CASSQVRSGGFYEQYF.

This clone was recorded many times. The sequence runs out 3 residues before the end of the CDR3; the remainder is reconstructed from the germline J gene. The J gene is TRBJ2-7, the V gene TRBV19, with D possibly TRBD1 on 5 matching bases. CDR3 length: 14 residues. The germline gives CDR1 LNHDA, CDR2 SQIVND (reference sequence). The V and J ends lost 5 bases and 5 bases respectively, with 16 bases between them. The covered CDR3 bases are TGTGCCAGTAGTTTCTCCAGGGAAGTGGACGAG. The encoded protein is CASSFSREVDE. The CDR3 in full is CASSFSREVDEQYF.

This clone has a count of ten or more. The read gets to within 3 residues of the CDR3 end, and the germline J gene fills in the rest. The V and J genes are TRBV20-1 and TRBJ1-1; D not resolved. The CDR3 consists of 12 residues. The V gene lost 0 bases and the J gene lost 6 bases, with 8 bases spanning the gap. Looked up from germline, CDR1 is DFQATT and CDR2 is SNEGSKA (reference sequence). CDR3 bases read: TGCAGTGCTAGAGAGGCGGGAGCTGAA. This encodes CSAREAGAE. In full, the CDR3 is CSAREAGAEAFF.

There are many counts of this clone. The sequenced fragment ends 3 residues before the CDR3 boundary, so the rest is inferred from the germline J gene. The V and J genes are TRBV11-2 and TRBJ2-3; D is possibly TRBD2 (6 bases). Germline-derived CDR1 and CDR2 are SGHAT and FQNNGV. This CDR3 has 11 residues. CDR3 bases read: TGTGCCAGCACCACCGGGACTGCG. It is translated as CASTTGTA. The whole CDR3 reads CASTTGTAQYF.

This clone was recorded at least ten times. The CDR3 end is not reached by the read, which stops 3 residues before it; the germline J gene fills it in. The rearrangement links TRBV11-2 to TRBJ2-3; D is perhaps TRBD2 (6 bases). The CDR3 runs 14 residues. V dropped 2 bases and J dropped 7 bases, with 13 bases sitting between them. Germline CDR1 reads SGHAT; CDR2 reads FQNNGV. The CDR3 spells CASSLTRGSNTQYF. CDR3 DNA (partial): TGTGCCAGCAGCTTAACACGGGGGTCGAATACG.

This clone was seen a few times. The DNA ends 3 residues before the CDR3 does, and the rest of the CDR3 is filled in from the germline J gene. V usage is TRBV5-1 and J usage is TRBJ2-7, with TRBD2 matching over 8 bases. CDR1 and CDR2 from the germline V gene are SGHRS and YFSETQ. This CDR3 is built from 17 residues. V lost 2 bases, J lost 4 bases, and 14 bases stayed unmatched. CDR3 bases read: TGCGCCAGCAGCTTAAGGACTAGCCGAGAATTAACTTACGAG. Its protein product is CASSLRTSRELTYE. The CDR3 in its entirety is CASSLRTSRELTYEQYF.

This clone was found many times. Read data end 3 residues before the CDR3 end; the end is taken from the germline J gene. J is TRBJ1-5 and V is TRBV30; D not resolved. The CDR3 loop spans 12 amino acids. The ends were cut back, 3 bases at V and 7 bases at J, with 10 bases in the middle. Per germline, CDR1 GTSNPN and CDR2 SVGIG (reference sequence). CDR3 DNA (partial): TGTGCCTGGAGCGAGAGAACACAGCCC. This translates into CAWSERTQP. The whole CDR3 protein reads CAWSERTQPQHF.

This clone was seen many times. Read sequence stops 3 residues before the CDR3 end, and the germline J gene provides the missing end. V usage is TRBV18 and J usage is TRBJ2-7, with 10 bases fitting TRBD1. This CDR3 is built from 15 residues. V gave up 0 bases and J gave up 6 bases; unmatched junction bases: 5. CDR1 and CDR2 (germline): KGHSH, LQKENI. The CDR3 DNA, read in part, is TGTGCCAGCTCACCACCGGGACAGGGGTTTCGCGAG. This gives the protein CASSPPGQGFRE. The entire CDR3 protein reads CASSPPGQGFREQYF.

This clone was detected ten times or more. Read data end 3 residues before the CDR3 end; the end is taken from the germline J gene. V gene TRBV5-1 combines with J gene TRBJ1-2; 7 nucleotides match TRBD1. V lost 7 bases and J lost 1; bases outside the gene matches: 4. There are 13 residues in the CDR3. Germline V gene data show CDR1 as SGHRS and CDR2 as YFSETQ. CDR3 sequence: CASQQGNNYGYTF. Partial CDR3 DNA: TGCGCCAGCCAACAGGGGAATAACTATGGC.

As to this clone: The read stops 3 residues short of the end of the CDR3; the missing end is completed from the germline J gene. The chain has TRBV27 and TRBJ2-7; TRBD2 matches at 11 bases. The germline CDR1 and CDR2 sequences are MNHEY and SMNVEV (reference sequence). This CDR3 contains 17 residues. Losses at the gene ends were 2 bases for V and 3 bases for J; bases not matched to a gene: 9. CDR3 sequence reads: CASSLLPSGGYYYEQYF. The part of the CDR3 DNA that was read is TGTGCCAGCAGTTTACTACCTAGCGGGGGGTACTACTACGAG.

This clone occurred many times. The read terminates 3 residues ahead of where the CDR3 ends, so the germline J gene completes it. The chain links TRBV19 to TRBJ1-2; 7 nucleotides match TRBD1. V shed 5 bases, J shed 4 bases, and the junction held 4 bases outside the gene matches. Germline CDR1 reads LNHDA; CDR2 reads SQIVND (reference sequence). The CDR3 is 13 amino acids. The CDR3 bases that were read are TGTGCCAGTAGTCCAGGGACAGCCTATGGC. Translating gives CASSPGTAYG. The CDR3 as a whole reads CASSPGTAYGYTF.

In its sample, this clone was seen a few times. The missing CDR3 end, 3 residues past where the read stops, is filled in from the germline J gene. The chain employs TRBV29-1 and TRBJ2-3; perhaps D is TRBD1 or TRBD2 (5 bases each). Germline V CDR1 and CDR2: SQVTM, ANQGSEA. V was shortened by 6 bases and J by 1 base, with 17 bases between the two germline ends. This CDR3 has 15 residues. This CDR3 reads CSVPPRGRGTDTQYF. CDR3 bases read: TGCAGCGTCCCCCCGAGGGGCCGAGGCACAGATACG.

This clone has a count of ten or more. From the germline J gene comes the end of the CDR3, since the read stops 3 residues before it. The chain is built from TRBV7-2 and TRBJ2-7; 12 bases are a match to TRBD2. With 4 bases clipped from V and 2 bases from J, the junction kept 3 bases outside the gene matches. The CDR3 has 15 amino acids. CDR1 SGHTA and CDR2 FQGNSA come from the germline V gene. The CDR3 is CASSSTSGGTYEQYF. CDR3 bases read: TGTGCCAGCAGCTCAACTAGCGGGGGGACCTACGAG.

Concerning this clone itself: Coverage ceases 3 residues before the CDR3 finishes, and the germline J gene fills in the end. The chain recombines TRBV2 with TRBJ1-5; D perhaps matches TRBD1 (5 bases). The CDR3 has 14 amino acids. The germline V gene has CDR1 SNHLY and CDR2 FYNNEI. Trimming stripped 3 bases from V and 7 bases from J, with 13 bases between. CDR3 sequence: CASSEGRVGQPQHF. CDR3 DNA (partial): TGTGCCAGCAGTGAGGGCAGGGTAGGGCAGCCC.

In this sample, this clone turned up many times. The observed sequence ends 3 residues before the CDR3 terminus, with the missing tail filled in from the germline J gene. This chain links TRBV7-9 with TRBJ2-2, with D unresolved. This CDR3 has 15 residues. Between the trimmed V and J ends, which lost 5 bases and 1 base, there was a span of 11 bases. Per germline, CDR1 SEHNR and CDR2 FQNEAQ (reference sequence). The CDR3 protein is CASSHSRLNTGELFF. The DNA read from the CDR3 is TGTGCCAGCAGCCATTCCAGGCTGAACACCGGGGAG.

About this clone itself: Read sequence stops 3 residues before the CDR3 end, and the germline J gene provides the missing end. This sequence joins TRBV18 and TRBJ2-2, with 7 bases fitting TRBD1. Germline CDR1 reads KGHSH; CDR2 reads LQKENI. The CDR3 sequence is 15 residues long. Losses at the gene ends were 3 bases for V and 4 bases for J; bases not matched to a gene: 5. Here the CDR3 reads CASSPGQDSTGELFF. The CDR3 bases that were read are TGTGCCAGCTCACCCGGACAGGACAGCACCGGGGAG.

This clone was counted at least ten times. The CDR3 is CASSQGRGTTYSSYEQYF. The sequenced CDR3 bases are TGCGCCAGCAGCCAAGGCCGTGGGACTACGTATAGCTCCTACGAG. The chain carries TRBV4-1 and TRBJ2-7, with 7 bases identical to TRBD2. The CDR3 end lies 3 residues beyond the end of the read and is filled in from the germline J gene. Germline CDR1 and CDR2: MGHRA and YSYEKL. J lost 0 bases, V lost 1 base, and 12 bases had no gene match. This CDR3 spans 18 amino acids.

This clone has a count of ten or more. Read sequence stops 3 residues before the CDR3 end, and the germline J gene provides the missing end. The chain combines TRBV10-3 with TRBJ2-7; 8 nucleotides line up with TRBD2. The germline gives CDR1 ENHRY, CDR2 SYGVKD. The CDR3 is made up of 14 amino acids. The V gene end was trimmed by 11 bases and the J gene end by 2 bases; junction bases not matched to a gene: 11. CDR3 loop: CAASGASGPYEQYF. The part of the CDR3 DNA that was read is TGTGCCGCCTCGGGGGCTAGCGGGCCCTACGAG.

In its sample, this clone was seen many times. CDR3 DNA (partial): TGTGCCAGCAGTTACGGCCCTCGGGATGGC. Amino acid sequence: CASSYGPRDG. The CDR3 as a whole reads CASSYGPRDGYTF. The chain uses TRBV12-3 or TRBV12-4 and TRBJ1-2; D ambiguous. Read data end 3 residues before the CDR3 end; the end is taken from the germline J gene. V was cut by 4 bases and J by 6 bases, with 12 bases left in between. The CDR3 has 13 residues.

This clone was seen many times. The read is 3 residues too short to cover the CDR3 end, so that end is filled in from the germline J gene. The genes are TRBV5-4 and TRBJ2-1; no firm D call. The CDR3 contains 11 residues. CDR1 is SGHNT and CDR2 is YYREEE in the germline V gene (reference sequence). V lost 4 bases and J lost 8, with 7 bases in between. The DNA read from the CDR3 is TGTGCCAGCAGCAAGGGTGATGAG. Its protein is CASSKGDE. In full, the CDR3 is CASSKGDEQFF.

This clone was recorded a few times. The sequence runs out 3 residues before the end of the CDR3; the remainder is reconstructed from the germline J gene. In the same sample, other DNA sequences code for this CDR3. The chain joins TRBV19 to TRBJ1-6; D perhaps matches TRBD1 (6 bases). The CDR3 extends over 12 amino acids. The V gene lost 4 bases and the J gene lost 9 bases, with 7 bases spanning the gap. The germline CDR1 and CDR2 sequences are LNHDA and SQIVND (reference sequence). The CDR3: CASSTRGSPLHF. The DNA read from the CDR3 is TGTGCCAGTAGTACCAGGGGTTCACCC.

This clone came up many times. One end of the junction varies from germline; a read error may be responsible. The CDR3 extends 3 residues past the end of the read, so its final part is completed from the germline J gene. The J gene is TRBJ2-1, the V gene TRBV6-1; TRBD1 agrees at 8 bases. The CDR3 spans 15 residues. From germline, CDR1 is MNHNS and CDR2 SASEGT. This CDR3 is CTSSETGVEANEQFF. CDR3 DNA, as far as it was read: TGTACCAGCAGTGAGACAGGGGTGGAGGCCAATGAG.

Many counts were recorded for this clone. With the read ending 3 residues before the CDR3 end, the germline J gene is used to fill in that end. V and J are TRBV5-1 and TRBJ1-3, with 7 positions matching TRBD1. The CDR3 loop spans 14 amino acids. With V trimmed by 2 bases and J by 2 bases, 1 base remained unmatched. Germline V lookup: CDR1 SGHRS, CDR2 YFSETQ. This CDR3 reads CASSFDRAGNTIYF. The DNA read from the CDR3 is TGCGCCAGCAGCTTTGACAGGGCTGGAAACACC.

This clone came up many times. The read terminates 3 residues ahead of where the CDR3 ends, so the germline J gene completes it. The chain uses TRBV4-1 and TRBJ1-5; no reliable D call. The CDR3 is made up of 14 amino acids. The V end was cut by 2 bases, the J end by 2 bases, with 7 bases between. The germline V gene has CDR1 MGHRA and CDR2 YSYEKL. The covered CDR3 bases are TGCGCCAGCAGCCAAAGGGTGGGCAATCAGCCC. Its translation is CASSQRVGNQP. The complete CDR3 reads CASSQRVGNQPQHF.